These 27 T cell receptor beta chains were all obtained from the same sample, sequenced in a study of radiation and T cells in renal cell carcinoma. Using immunoSEQ multiplex PCR, the repertoire was profiled, and TCRdb retains in-frame clones only, with some absent. The repertoire has approximately 150,000 clones, 70% to 90% of them found once; the top ten carry less than 20%. Time point of the sample: blood 4 weeks post-SBRT, at nephrectomy. Treatment denoted: 15 Gy SBRT to primary tumor, nephrectomy 4 weeks later. The starting material was blood, obtained from a patient whose treatment included radiotherapy and nephrectomy. The receptors come from a woman between 45 and 60 years old with renal cell carcinoma.

V and J are TRBV5-8 and TRBJ2-7, with a possible D match to TRBD1 (5 bases). The CDR3 sequence is 13 residues long. Per the germline V gene, CDR1 is SGHTS and CDR2 is YDEGEE. V gave up 5 bases and J gave up 1 base, with 10 bases separating them. CDR3 protein: CASSFGHSYEQYF. CDR3 nucleotide sequence: TGTGCCAGCAGTTTCGGACATTCCTACGAGCAGTACTTC.

This chain joins TRBV7-2 and TRBJ2-1, with D perhaps TRBD1 or TRBD2 (5 bases each). Trimming took off 5 bases at V and 5 bases at J, with 16 bases between the two ends. Germline V CDR1 and CDR2: SGHTA, FQGNSA. The CDR3 is 15 amino acids. The CDR3 spells CASSVSRDGNNEQFF. The DNA of the CDR3 is TGTGCCAGCAGCGTATCCCGGGACGGTAACAATGAGCAGTTCTTC.

The V gene is TRBV7-2, the J gene TRBJ2-7; D not certain. The CDR3 has 15 amino acids. Germline assignment: CDR1 SGHTA and CDR2 FQGNSA. V shed 3 bases and J shed 0 bases, with 12 bases lying between them. The DNA for the CDR3 is TGTGCCAGCAGCTTTACAGACATGAGCTCCTACGAGCAGTACTTC. This sequence encodes CASSFTDMSSYEQYF.

CDR3: CASSLGYQASYEQYF. CDR3 bases: TGTGCCAGCAGCTTAGGTTATCAGGCATCCTACGAGCAGTACTTC. The rearrangement joins TRBV7-2 to TRBJ2-7; no firm D call. Trimming removed 1 base at V and 1 base at J, with 11 bases between. The CDR3 has 15 amino acids. Per the germline V gene, CDR1 is SGHTA and CDR2 is FQGNSA.

This chain links TRBV9 with TRBJ2-1; D gene uncertain. This CDR3 is 16 amino acids long. V was trimmed by 0 bases and J by 0 bases, leaving 10 bases between them. Germline CDR1 reads SGDLS; CDR2 reads YYNGEE. CDR3 in DNA: TGTGCCAGCAGCGTAGGCAAACCCCTCTCCTACAATGAGCAGTTCTTC. Its protein is CASSVGKPLSYNEQFF.

This sequence joins TRBV5-6 and TRBJ2-2; a possible D gene is TRBD2 (6 bases). CDR3 length: 17 residues. V gave up 0 bases and J gave up 0 bases, with 12 bases separating them. CDR1 SGHDT and CDR2 YYEEEE come from the germline V gene. This CDR3 reads CASSLGWGTSNTGELFF. The CDR3 region has the DNA TGTGCCAGCAGCTTGGGCTGGGGGACTTCGAACACCGGGGAGCTGTTTTTT.

This clone was recorded a few times. The chain has TRBV6-1 and TRBJ1-2, with D possibly TRBD1 on 6 matching bases. CDR3 length: 12 residues. V was shortened by 3 bases and J by 8 bases, with 10 bases between the two germline ends. From germline, CDR1 is MNHNS and CDR2 SASEGT. CDR3: CASSERGYGYTF. As DNA, the CDR3 is TGTGCCAGCAGTGAGAGGGGGTACGGCTACACCTTC.

This clone was found once. The chain carries TRBV5-1 and TRBJ2-1, with TRBD2 matching over 7 bases. This CDR3 comprises 15 residues. The germline V gene has CDR1 SGHRS and CDR2 YFSETQ. V lost 2 bases to trimming and J lost 6 bases; unmatched junction nucleotides: 8. The CDR3, as DNA: TGCGCCAGCAGCTTATGGGCGGGGGTCGGCAATGAGCAGTTCTTC. This gives the protein CASSLWAGVGNEQFF.

The gene calls are TRBV27 and TRBJ2-1; 12 nucleotides align to TRBD2. V was pared by 8 bases and J by 7 bases, with 3 bases of the junction left unmatched. CDR1 is MNHEY, CDR2 SMNVEV, per germline (reference sequence). The CDR3 is 13 residues long. DNA of the CDR3: TGTGCCAGCGGACTAGCGGGAAGTAATGAGCAGTTCTTC. It specifies CASGLAGSNEQFF.

This clone was detected once. The CDR3 region has the DNA TGTGCCAGTACTCCCCCGGGACGGCCCGAGGGTCAGCCCCAGCATTTT. Translation: CASTPPGRPEGQPQHF. The chain is built from TRBV19 and TRBJ1-5; a weak D match, TRBD1 (5 bases). The CDR3 loop spans 16 amino acids. Deletions cut 7 bases from V and 6 bases from J, with 22 bases between. Germline V lookup: CDR1 LNHDA, CDR2 SQIVND (reference sequence).

This clone has just one count. CDR3 sequence reads: CASSRSGTSSEQYF. The DNA of the CDR3 is TGCGCCAGCAGCCGATCCGGGACTAGTAGCGAGCAGTACTTC. This chain joins TRBV4-1 and TRBJ2-7, with 8 positions matching TRBD2. CDR3 length: 14 amino acids. Germline values: CDR1 MGHRA, CDR2 YSYEKL. Germline trimming cut 4 bases from V and 6 bases from J; bases unmatched to any gene: 8.

The V and J genes are TRBV7-8 and TRBJ2-3, with a weak D call TRBD2 (7 bases). This CDR3 spans 16 amino acids. Per the germline V gene, CDR1 is SGHVS and CDR2 is FQNEAQ. The V gene lost 5 bases and the J gene lost 2 bases, with 17 bases spanning the gap. DNA for the CDR3: TGTGCCAGCAGCCCTATACAGGCGGGGGCCACAGATACGCAGTATTTT. It yields the protein CASSPIQAGATDTQYF.

On this clone: At one end the junction does not follow the germline gene, possibly because of a read error. The V gene is TRBV11-2, the J gene TRBJ2-5; 10 bases fit TRBD1. The CDR3 length is 14 residues. Germline CDR1 reads SGHAT; CDR2 reads FQNNGV. The CDR3 sequence: CASSLDRGRETQYF. The CDR3 DNA sequence: TGTGCCAGCAGCCTAGACAGGGGGCGGGAGACCCAGTACTTC.

V usage is TRBV9 and J usage is TRBJ1-1; a weak D match, TRBD1 (6 bases). Looked up from germline, CDR1 is SGDLS and CDR2 is YYNGEE. Trimming removed 4 bases from V and 0 bases from J, with 13 bases in between. This CDR3 has 15 amino acids. CDR3 in amino acids: CASSQGGGLNTEAFF. The DNA of the CDR3 is TGTGCCAGCAGCCAAGGGGGAGGTTTGAACACTGAAGCTTTCTTT.

This chain connects TRBV15 to TRBJ2-3, with 10 bases fitting TRBD2. The junction had 11 bases not matched to a gene; V was cut back by 2 bases and J by 6 bases. CDR1 is LNHNV, CDR2 YYDKDF, per germline (reference sequence). This CDR3 contains 17 residues. DNA of the CDR3: TGTGCCACCAGCAGATTCCGGACTAGCGGAGAACGGGATACGCAGTATTTT. Translated, it gives CATSRFRTSGERDTQYF. The full variable domain, rest sourced from reference TRBV15 and TRBJ2-3, is DAMVIQNPRYQVTQFGKPVTLSCSQTLNHNVMYWYQQKSSQAPKLLFHYYDKDFNNEADTPDNFQSRRPNTSFCFLDIRSPGLGDTAMYLCATSRFRTSGERDTQYFGPGTRLTVL.

This chain joins TRBV29-1 and TRBJ1-1, with 7 bases lining up with TRBD1. The CDR3 contains 13 residues. The junction had 6 bases not matched to a gene; V was cut back by 7 bases and J by 1 base. CDR1 is SQVTM and CDR2 is ANQGSEA in the germline V gene. CDR3 coding DNA: TGCAGCGCCGACGGGGACAGGAACACTGAAGCTTTCTTT. Translation: CSADGDRNTEAFF.

The chain is built from TRBV5-1 and TRBJ2-5; 11 bases map to TRBD1. Germline-derived CDR1 and CDR2 are SGHRS and YFSETQ. The J segment lost 5 bases and the V segment lost 3 bases, leaving 3 bases of the junction unmatched. The CDR3 contains 14 residues. The CDR3 is CASSSWDRGETQYF. CDR3 DNA: TGCGCCAGCAGCTCCTGGGACAGGGGGGAGACCCAGTACTTC.

V gene TRBV7-9 combines with J gene TRBJ2-2; D is possibly TRBD2 (6 bases). Trimming took 5 bases from V and 2 from J, leaving 18 bases between them. The CDR3 runs to 17 residues. CDR1 is SEHNR, CDR2 FQNEAQ, per germline (reference sequence). This chain's CDR3 is CASSPPPTRRNTGELFF. The CDR3 DNA reads TGTGCCAGCAGCCCCCCCCCGACTAGACGTAACACCGGGGAGCTGTTTTTT.

Concerning this clone itself: In the same sample, other DNA sequences code for this CDR3. The chain uses TRBV20-1 and TRBJ1-1; unclear D gene. CDR1 DFQATT and CDR2 SNEGSKA come from the germline V gene (reference sequence). Trimming shortened V by 3 bases and J by 0 bases, and 2 bases separated the two germline ends. The CDR3 spans 11 residues. For the CDR3, the DNA is TGCAGTGCTAGGATGAACACTGAAGCTTTCTTT. As protein: CSARMNTEAFF.

V and J are TRBV6-5 and TRBJ2-1; D gene uncertain. Trimming cost V 6 bases and J 8 bases, with 8 bases left between them. CDR3 size: 11 residues. CDR1 is MNHEY and CDR2 is SVGAGI in the germline V gene. CDR3 in amino acids: CASSRQDEQFF. CDR3 nucleotide sequence: TGTGCCAGCAGCCGCCAGGATGAGCAGTTCTTC.

CDR3 sequence (DNA): TGTGCCAGCAGCTTGGGCAGCCCCTACTCTGGAAACACCATATATTTT. Its translation is CASSLGSPYSGNTIYF. The V and J genes are TRBV5-4 and TRBJ1-3; D uncertain. Trimming removed 0 bases from V and 0 bases from J, with 10 bases in between. The germline V gene has CDR1 SGHNT and CDR2 YYREEE (reference sequence). The CDR3 contains 16 residues. Complete variable domain (other parts from reference TRBV5-4 and TRBJ1-3): ETGVTQSPTHLIKTRGQQVTLRCSSQSGHNTVSWYQQALGQGPQFIFQYYREEENGRGNFPPRFSGLQFPNYSSELNVNALELDDSALYLCASSLGSPYSGNTIYFGEGSWLTVV.

The genes are TRBV6-5 and TRBJ1-1; D unresolved. Between the trimmed V and J ends, which lost 7 bases and 0 bases, there was a span of 15 bases. The germline gives CDR1 MNHEY, CDR2 SVGAGI. There are 15 residues in the CDR3. CDR3 region: CASTPPWGMNTEAFF. The CDR3 DNA sequence: TGTGCCAGCACTCCGCCCTGGGGAATGAACACTGAAGCTTTCTTT.

This chain uses TRBV18 with TRBJ2-7; perhaps D is TRBD1 or TRBD2 (6 bases each). The CDR3 has 15 residues. Germline V lookup: CDR1 KGHSH, CDR2 LQKENI. V dropped 0 bases and J dropped 2 bases, with 11 bases sitting between them. The CDR3 nucleotides read TGTGCCAGCTCACCACCGGAAAGGGGGGCCTACGAGCAGTACTTC. It encodes CASSPPERGAYEQYF. Supplemented by reference TRBV18 and TRBJ2-7, the full variable domain reads NAGVMQNPRHLVRRRGQEARLRCSPMKGHSHVYWYRQLPEEGLKFMVYLQKENIIDESGMPKERFSAEFPKEGPSILRIQQVVRGDSAAYFCASSPPERGAYEQYFGPGTRLTVT.

This chain joins TRBV7-2 and TRBJ2-1, with 9 bases that match TRBD1. Trimming cost V 5 bases and J 10 bases; bases outside gene matches: 12. The CDR3 loop spans 15 amino acids. The germline V gene has CDR1 SGHTA and CDR2 FQGNSA. DNA for the CDR3: TGTGCCAGCAGCCCTTCGGGACAGGGTTTAGGAGAGCAGTTCTTC. Protein: CASSPSGQGLGEQFF.

J is TRBJ2-7 and V is TRBV11-2; D may correspond to TRBD1 or TRBD2 (5 bases each). This CDR3 is 15 amino acids long. Trimming took 2 bases from V and 3 from J, leaving 14 bases between them. Looked up from germline, CDR1 is SGHAT and CDR2 is FQNNGV. CDR3 residues: CASSLPRDPDYEQYF. CDR3 in DNA: TGTGCCAGCAGCTTACCTAGGGACCCGGACTACGAGCAGTACTTC.

V is TRBV5-8 and J is TRBJ2-3, with 7 bases that match TRBD1. CDR1 and CDR2 from the germline V gene are SGHTS and YDEGEE. This CDR3 has 14 residues. Germline trimming cut 2 bases from V and 6 bases from J; bases unmatched to any gene: 6. The CDR3 DNA follows: TGTGCCAGCAGCTTTACAGGGGTCCCCGATACGCAGTATTTT. Its protein product is CASSFTGVPDTQYF.

V is TRBV7-8 and J is TRBJ2-3; perhaps TRBD2 as D (7 bases). This CDR3 spans 19 amino acids. Germline CDR1 reads SGHVS; CDR2 reads FQNEAQ. Trimming took off 6 bases at V and 0 bases at J, with 25 bases between the two ends. This chain's CDR3 is CASRLLSTSGGPSTDTQYF. Written as DNA, the CDR3 is TGTGCCAGCAGACTACTGTCAACCTCCGGGGGGCCCAGCACAGATACGCAGTATTTT.